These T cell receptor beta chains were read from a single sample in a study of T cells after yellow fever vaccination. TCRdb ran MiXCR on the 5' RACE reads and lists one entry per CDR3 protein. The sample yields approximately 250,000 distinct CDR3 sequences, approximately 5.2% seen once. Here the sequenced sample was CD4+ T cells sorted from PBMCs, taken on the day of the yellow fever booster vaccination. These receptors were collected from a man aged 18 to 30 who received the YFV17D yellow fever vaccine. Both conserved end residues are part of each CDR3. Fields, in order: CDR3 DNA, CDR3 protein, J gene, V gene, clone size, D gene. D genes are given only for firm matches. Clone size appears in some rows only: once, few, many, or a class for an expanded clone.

CDR3 DNA: TGTGCCAGCAGCCCCGACAGGGGACTACAAGAGACCCAGTACTTC; CDR3 protein: CASSPDRGLQETQYF; J gene: TRBJ2-5; V gene: TRBV11-2; clone size: many; D gene: .
CDR3 DNA: TGCAGTGCTAGAGAGGGGGGTTCGTCTGGCAGGGGCCTCTACAATGAGCAGTTCTTC; CDR3 protein: CSAREGGSSGRGLYNEQFF; J gene: TRBJ2-1; V gene: TRBV20-1; clone size: many; D gene: .
CDR3 DNA: TGCAGTGCTAGCCACACTACAGGGGGCGATCAGCCCCAGCATTTT; CDR3 protein: CSASHTTGGDQPQHF; J gene: TRBJ1-5; V gene: TRBV20-1; clone size: few; D gene: TRBD1
CDR3 DNA: TGCAGTGCTAGGGGAACAGGGAGCTCACCCCTCCACTTT; CDR3 protein: CSARGTGSSPLHF; J gene: TRBJ1-6; V gene: TRBV20-1; clone size: few; D gene: .
CDR3 DNA: TGCGCCAGCAGCTTGGCCAGCCGGCGGGGGCAGACTGAAGCTTTCTTT; CDR3 protein: CASSLASRRGQTEAFF; J gene: TRBJ1-1; V gene: TRBV5-1; clone size: few; D gene: .
CDR3 DNA: TGTGCCAGCTCACCACCGGGACAGGGCGGACAGCCCCAGCATTTT; CDR3 protein: CASSPPGQGGQPQHF; J gene: TRBJ1-5; V gene: TRBV18; clone size: few; D gene: TRBD1
CDR3 DNA: TGTGCCAGCAGCCCGAACACAGATACGCAGTATTTT; CDR3 protein: CASSPNTDTQYF; J gene: TRBJ2-3; V gene: TRBV6-6; clone size: many; D gene: .
CDR3 DNA: TGTGCCAGCTCCAACCAAGAGCTGCTAGCGGGGGCGGGCGAGCAGTACTTC; CDR3 protein: CASSNQELLAGAGEQYF; J gene: TRBJ2-7; V gene: TRBV18; clone size: few; D gene: TRBD2
CDR3 DNA: TGTGCCAGCAGCGCCCACAATTCACCCCTCCACTTT; CDR3 protein: CASSAHNSPLHF; J gene: TRBJ1-6; V gene: TRBV7-2; clone size: few; D gene: .
CDR3 DNA: TGTGCCAGCAGTCCAGGGGTGGGGGCAGGGCTGTTCGAGCAGTACTTC; CDR3 protein: CASSPGVGAGLFEQYF; J gene: TRBJ2-7; V gene: TRBV9; clone size: many; D gene: .
CDR3 DNA: TGTGCCAGCAGGACGACAGGGGCCAGGGAGCAGTTCTTC; CDR3 protein: CASRTTGAREQFF; J gene: TRBJ2-1; V gene: TRBV6-5; clone size: few; D gene: TRBD1
CDR3 DNA: TGTGCCAGCAGCTTTAGTTACTCAGCGGATGAGCAGTTCTTC; CDR3 protein: CASSFSYSADEQFF; J gene: TRBJ2-1; V gene: TRBV7-9; clone size: .; D gene: .
CDR3 DNA: TGTGCCAGCAGTTTCAACAGGGGAGGCACCGGGGAGCTGTTTTTT; CDR3 protein: CASSFNRGGTGELFF; J gene: TRBJ2-2; V gene: TRBV12-3/TRBV12-4; clone size: many; D gene: .
CDR3 DNA: TGTGCCACCACTAGCGGGGGGCAGGGCACCGGGGAGCTGTTTTTT; CDR3 protein: CATTSGGQGTGELFF; J gene: TRBJ2-2; V gene: TRBV24-1; clone size: few; D gene: TRBD2
CDR3 DNA: TGTGCCAGCAGCTTATTGGTCGGGGTGGTCGGTAGTGAGCAGTTCTTC; CDR3 protein: CASSLLVGVVGSEQFF; J gene: TRBJ2-1; V gene: TRBV7-2; clone size: .; D gene: .
CDR3 DNA: TGTGCCAGCAGCCAAGATCCCAATACGGGGGCAGAGACCCAGTACTTC; CDR3 protein: CASSQDPNTGAETQYF; J gene: TRBJ2-5; V gene: TRBV3-1; clone size: .; D gene: .
CDR3 DNA: TGTGCCAGCTCCCCGACCATTGATGAAAAACTGTTTTTT; CDR3 protein: CASSPTIDEKLFF; J gene: TRBJ1-4; V gene: TRBV18; clone size: few; D gene: .
CDR3 DNA: TGTGCCAGCAGCTTGCGCCCTCGCGACACTGAAGCTTTCTTT; CDR3 protein: CASSLRPRDTEAFF; J gene: TRBJ1-1; V gene: TRBV7-9; clone size: .; D gene: .
CDR3 DNA: TGTGCCAGCAGCTTAGCCGGCAGGCTCAATCAGCCCCAGCATTTT; CDR3 protein: CASSLAGRLNQPQHF; J gene: TRBJ1-5; V gene: TRBV11-2; clone size: .; D gene: .
CDR3 DNA: TGTGCCAGCAGGAGGGACTTGGGGGCCTACGAGCAGTACTTC; CDR3 protein: CASRRDLGAYEQYF; J gene: TRBJ2-7; V gene: TRBV6-2/TRBV6-3; clone size: few; D gene: .
CDR3 DNA: TGTGCCAGCAGCCGCTGGTCAGGGCTCGGTCGTACTGAAGCTTTCTTT; CDR3 protein: CASSRWSGLGRTEAFF; J gene: TRBJ1-1; V gene: TRBV7-2; clone size: .; D gene: .
CDR3 DNA: TGCGCCAGCCGGACAGGGAGAACTAGGTGGCAGGAGGCGCTGTACTTC; CDR3 protein: CASRTGRTRWQEALYF; J gene: TRBJ2-7; V gene: TRBV5-1; clone size: many; D gene: TRBD1
CDR3 DNA: TGTGCCAGCAGGGAGCGGCGGGGCGAGCAGTACTTC; CDR3 protein: CASRERRGEQYF; J gene: TRBJ2-7; V gene: TRBV6-5; clone size: many; D gene: .
CDR3 DNA: TGTGCCAGCAGTGAACTTTCGGGACCCCACGGGGAGCAGTACTTC; CDR3 protein: CASSELSGPHGEQYF; J gene: TRBJ2-7; V gene: TRBV2; clone size: few; D gene: .
CDR3 DNA: TGTGCCAGCAGACCCCGTTGGGCCTACAATGAGCAGTTCTTC; CDR3 protein: CASRPRWAYNEQFF; J gene: TRBJ2-1; V gene: TRBV6-2/TRBV6-3; clone size: few; D gene: .
CDR3 DNA: TGTGCCATCAGATCCGGGACAGGGGGCTCGAATGGGGCCAACGTCCTGACTTTC; CDR3 protein: CAIRSGTGGSNGANVLTF; J gene: TRBJ2-6; V gene: TRBV10-3; clone size: many; D gene: TRBD1
CDR3 DNA: TGCAGTGCTAGAGCCGATTTCGGCCACACCGGGGGCAATGAGCAGTTCTTC; CDR3 protein: CSARADFGHTGGNEQFF; J gene: TRBJ2-1; V gene: TRBV20-1; clone size: .; D gene: .
CDR3 DNA: TGTGCCAGCAGCTCAAGAAGCACAGGCTACACTGAAGCTTTCTTT; CDR3 protein: CASSSRSTGYTEAFF; J gene: TRBJ1-1; V gene: TRBV5-6; clone size: .; D gene: .
CDR3 DNA: TGTGCCAGCAGCCTCAGGGATATGGGGCAAGAGACCCAGTACTTC; CDR3 protein: CASSLRDMGQETQYF; J gene: TRBJ2-5; V gene: TRBV9; clone size: many; D gene: .
CDR3 DNA: TGTGCCAGCAGCTTAGATCGTGGCAGTGACTATGGCTACACCTTC; CDR3 protein: CASSLDRGSDYGYTF; J gene: TRBJ1-2; V gene: TRBV7-3; clone size: .; D gene: .
CDR3 DNA: TGTGCCAGCAGCTTAAGGGGGGGAGGTGGCTATGGCTACACCTTC; CDR3 protein: CASSLRGGGGYGYTF; J gene: TRBJ1-2; V gene: TRBV7-2; clone size: many; D gene: .
CDR3 DNA: TGCGCCAGCAGCTTGCCTAGCGGGGGGGCGAACACCGGGGAGCTGTTTTTT; CDR3 protein: CASSLPSGGANTGELFF; J gene: TRBJ2-2; V gene: TRBV5-1; clone size: .; D gene: TRBD2
CDR3 DNA: TGTGCCACCAGCAGAGCCTTGACCGGGACAGACAGAGAGACCCAGTACTTC; CDR3 protein: CATSRALTGTDRETQYF; J gene: TRBJ2-5; V gene: TRBV15; clone size: many; D gene: TRBD1